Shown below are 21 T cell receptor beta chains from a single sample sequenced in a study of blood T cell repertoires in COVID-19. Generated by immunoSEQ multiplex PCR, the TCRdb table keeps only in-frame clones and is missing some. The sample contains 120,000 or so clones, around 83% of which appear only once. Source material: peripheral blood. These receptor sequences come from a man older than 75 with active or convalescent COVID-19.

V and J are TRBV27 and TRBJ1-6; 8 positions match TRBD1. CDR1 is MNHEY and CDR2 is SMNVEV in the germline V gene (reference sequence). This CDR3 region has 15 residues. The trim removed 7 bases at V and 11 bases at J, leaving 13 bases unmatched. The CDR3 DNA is TGTGCCAGCACCCCGGACAGGGCATCCGCGGCACCCCTCCACTTT. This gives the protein CASTPDRASAAPLHF.

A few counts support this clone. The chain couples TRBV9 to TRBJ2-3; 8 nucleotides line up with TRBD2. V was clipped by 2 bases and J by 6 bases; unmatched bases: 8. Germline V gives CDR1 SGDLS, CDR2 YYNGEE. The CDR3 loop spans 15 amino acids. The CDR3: CASSVTSGPGDTQYF. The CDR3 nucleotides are TGTGCCAGCAGCGTTACTAGCGGCCCCGGGGATACGCAGTATTTT.

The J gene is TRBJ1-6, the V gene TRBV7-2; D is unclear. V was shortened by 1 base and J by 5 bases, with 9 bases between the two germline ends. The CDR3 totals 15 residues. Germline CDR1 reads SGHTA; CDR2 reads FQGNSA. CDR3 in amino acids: CASSLVAQNNSPLHF. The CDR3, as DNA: TGTGCCAGCAGCTTAGTCGCACAGAATAATTCACCCCTCCACTTT.

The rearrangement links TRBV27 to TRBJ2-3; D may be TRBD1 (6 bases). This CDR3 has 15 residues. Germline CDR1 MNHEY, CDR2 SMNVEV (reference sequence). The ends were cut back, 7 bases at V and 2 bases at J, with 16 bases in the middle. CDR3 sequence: CASTSNRANTDTQYF. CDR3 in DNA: TGTGCCAGCACATCCAACAGGGCTAACACAGATACGCAGTATTTT.

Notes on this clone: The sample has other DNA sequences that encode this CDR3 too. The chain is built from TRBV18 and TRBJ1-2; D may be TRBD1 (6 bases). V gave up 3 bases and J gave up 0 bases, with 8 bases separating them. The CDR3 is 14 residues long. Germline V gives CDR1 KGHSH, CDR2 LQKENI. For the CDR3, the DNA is TGTGCCAGCTCACCTGGACAGACTAACTATGGCTACACCTTC. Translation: CASSPGQTNYGYTF.

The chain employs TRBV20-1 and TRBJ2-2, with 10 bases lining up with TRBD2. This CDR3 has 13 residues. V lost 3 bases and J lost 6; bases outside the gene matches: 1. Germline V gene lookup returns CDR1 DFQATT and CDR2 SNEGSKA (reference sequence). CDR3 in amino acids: CSASGLAAGELFF. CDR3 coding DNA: TGCAGTGCTAGTGGACTAGCGGCCGGGGAGCTGTTTTTT.

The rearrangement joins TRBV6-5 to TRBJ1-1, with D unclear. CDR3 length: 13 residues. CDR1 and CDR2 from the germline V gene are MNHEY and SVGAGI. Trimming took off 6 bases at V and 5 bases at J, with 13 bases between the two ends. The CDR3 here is CASSTMRGTEAFF. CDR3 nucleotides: TGTGCCAGCAGCACAATGCGGGGTACTGAAGCTTTCTTT.

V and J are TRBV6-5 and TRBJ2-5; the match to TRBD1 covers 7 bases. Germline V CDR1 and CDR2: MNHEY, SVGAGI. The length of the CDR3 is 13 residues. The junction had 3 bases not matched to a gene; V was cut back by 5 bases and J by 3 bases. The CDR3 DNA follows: TGTGCCAGCAGTCGGGACAGCGAAGAGACCCAGTACTTC. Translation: CASSRDSEETQYF.

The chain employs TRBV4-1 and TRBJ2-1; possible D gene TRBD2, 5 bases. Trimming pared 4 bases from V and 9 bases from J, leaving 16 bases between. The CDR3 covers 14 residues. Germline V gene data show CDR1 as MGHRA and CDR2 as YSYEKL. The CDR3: CASSPVGGLSEQFF. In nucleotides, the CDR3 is TGCGCCAGCAGCCCAGTAGGAGGCCTGAGTGAGCAGTTCTTC.

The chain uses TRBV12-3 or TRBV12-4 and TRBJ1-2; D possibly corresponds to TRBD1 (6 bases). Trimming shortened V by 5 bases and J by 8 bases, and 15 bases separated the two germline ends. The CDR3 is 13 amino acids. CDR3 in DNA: TGTGCCAGCAGTCCCGGCAGGGGAAGGGGCTACACCTTC. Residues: CASSPGRGRGYTF.

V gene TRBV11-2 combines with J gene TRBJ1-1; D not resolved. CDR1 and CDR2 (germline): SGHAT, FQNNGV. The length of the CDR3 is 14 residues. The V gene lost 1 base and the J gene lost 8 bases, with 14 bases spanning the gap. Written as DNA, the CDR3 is TGTGCCAGCAGCTTAGGAGTTGGGAGCGAGGAAGCTTTCTTT. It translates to CASSLGVGSEEAFF.

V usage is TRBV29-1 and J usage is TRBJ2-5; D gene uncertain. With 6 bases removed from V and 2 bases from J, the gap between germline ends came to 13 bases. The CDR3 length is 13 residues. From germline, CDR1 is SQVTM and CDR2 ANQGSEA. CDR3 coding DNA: TGCAGCGTGACAAAGACATATCAAGAGACCCAGTACTTC. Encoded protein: CSVTKTYQETQYF. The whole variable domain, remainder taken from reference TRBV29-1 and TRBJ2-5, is SAVISQKPSRDICQRGTSLTIQCQVDSQVTMMFWYRQQPGQSLTLIATANQGSEATYESGFVIDKFPISRPNLTFSTLTVSNMSPEDSSIYLCSVTKTYQETQYFGPGTRLLVL.

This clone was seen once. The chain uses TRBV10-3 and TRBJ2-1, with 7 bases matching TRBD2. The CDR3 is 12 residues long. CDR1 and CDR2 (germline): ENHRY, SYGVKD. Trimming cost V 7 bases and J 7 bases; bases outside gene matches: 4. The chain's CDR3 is CAITRGENEQFF. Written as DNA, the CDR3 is TGTGCCATCACACGGGGGGAGAATGAGCAGTTCTTC.

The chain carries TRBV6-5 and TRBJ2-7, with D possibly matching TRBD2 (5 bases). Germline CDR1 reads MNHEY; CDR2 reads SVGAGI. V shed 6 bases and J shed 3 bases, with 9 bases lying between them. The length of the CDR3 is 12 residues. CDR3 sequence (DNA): TGTGCCAGCAGGATGGGGAGCTACGAGCAGTACTTC. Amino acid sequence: CASRMGSYEQYF.

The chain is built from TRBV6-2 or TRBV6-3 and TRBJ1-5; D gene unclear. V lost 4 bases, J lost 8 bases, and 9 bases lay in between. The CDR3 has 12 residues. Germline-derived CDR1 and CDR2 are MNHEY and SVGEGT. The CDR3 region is CASSSVVEPQHF. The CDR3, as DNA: TGTGCCAGCAGTTCAGTGGTTGAGCCCCAGCATTTT.

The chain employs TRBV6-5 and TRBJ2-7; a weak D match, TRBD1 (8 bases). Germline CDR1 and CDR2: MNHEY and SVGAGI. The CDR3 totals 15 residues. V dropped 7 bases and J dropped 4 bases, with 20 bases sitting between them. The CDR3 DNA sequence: TGTGCCAGCACCGGGAGGACAGGGAGCTTTTACGAGCAGTACTTC. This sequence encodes CASTGRTGSFYEQYF.

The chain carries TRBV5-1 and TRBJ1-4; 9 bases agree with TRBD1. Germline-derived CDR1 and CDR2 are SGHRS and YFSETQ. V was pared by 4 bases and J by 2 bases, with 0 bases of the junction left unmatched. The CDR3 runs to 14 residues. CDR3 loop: CASSGTGTNEKLFF. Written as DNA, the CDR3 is TGCGCCAGCAGCGGGACAGGGACTAATGAAAAACTGTTTTTT. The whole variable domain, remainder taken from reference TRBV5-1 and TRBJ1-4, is KAGVTQTPRYLIKTRGQQVTLSCSPISGHRSVSWYQQTPGQGLQFLFEYFSETQRNKGNFPGRFSGRQFSNSRSEMNVSTLELGDSALYLCASSGTGTNEKLFFGSGTQLSVL.

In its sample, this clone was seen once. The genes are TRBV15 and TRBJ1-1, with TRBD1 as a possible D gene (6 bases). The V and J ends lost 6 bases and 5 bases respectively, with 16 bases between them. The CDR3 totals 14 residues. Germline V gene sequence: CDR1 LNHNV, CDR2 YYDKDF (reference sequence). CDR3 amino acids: CATRFPRGGTEAFF. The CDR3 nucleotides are TGTGCCACCAGGTTTCCACGAGGGGGAACTGAAGCTTTCTTT.

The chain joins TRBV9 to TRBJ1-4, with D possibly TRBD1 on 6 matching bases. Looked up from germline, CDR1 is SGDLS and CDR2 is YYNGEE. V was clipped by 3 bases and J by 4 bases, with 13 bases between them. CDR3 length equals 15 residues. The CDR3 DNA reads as TGTGCCAGCAGCGCCCGACAGGCCCTTAATGAAAAACTGTTTTTT. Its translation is CASSARQALNEKLFF. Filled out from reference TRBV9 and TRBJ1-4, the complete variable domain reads DSGVTQTPKHLITATGQRVTLRCSPRSGDLSVYWYQQSLDQGLQFLIQYYNGEERAKGNILERFSAQQFPDLHSELNLSSLELGDSALYFCASSARQALNEKLFFGSGTQLSVL.

The CDR3 reads CATSSSGQDQPQHF. Written as DNA, the CDR3 is TGTGCCACCAGCAGCTCAGGGCAAGATCAGCCCCAGCATTTT. The gene calls are TRBV15 and TRBJ1-5; TRBD1 might be the D (5 bases). Per germline, CDR1 LNHNV and CDR2 YYDKDF (reference sequence). There are 14 residues in the CDR3. Trimming took 3 bases from V and 5 from J, leaving 11 bases between them.

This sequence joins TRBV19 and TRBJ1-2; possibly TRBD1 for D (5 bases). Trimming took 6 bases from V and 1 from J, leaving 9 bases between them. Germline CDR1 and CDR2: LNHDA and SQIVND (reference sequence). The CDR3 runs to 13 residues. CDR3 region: CASRAGGNYGYTF. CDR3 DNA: TGTGCCAGTAGGGCCGGGGGTAACTATGGCTACACCTTC.